The 2 T cell receptor beta chains listed next were all sequenced from one sample in a study of T cell responses to AZD1222 COVID-19 vaccine. Measured with immunoSEQ multiplex PCR; TCRdb has only the in-frame clones, and not every one. The table includes 110,000 to 150,000 clones, roughly 91% detected once. This material consisted of peripheral blood, taken on day 0 of AZD1222 vaccination. The origin of the receptors is an adult in good health.

This chain uses TRBV5-1 with TRBJ1-6; possibly TRBD1 for D (5 bases). The germline gives CDR1 SGHRS, CDR2 YFSETQ. Trimming took off 4 bases at V and 6 bases at J, with 11 bases between the two ends. The CDR3 consists of 14 residues. The CDR3 sequence: CASSGGPPNSPLHF. The CDR3 bases are TGCGCCAGCAGCGGGGGACCTCCTAATTCACCCCTCCACTTT.

The chain carries TRBV7-3 and TRBJ1-1; TRBD1 aligns across 7 bases. The CDR3 extends over 12 amino acids. With 8 bases clipped from V and 5 bases from J, the junction kept 5 bases outside the gene matches. Per germline, CDR1 SGHTA and CDR2 FQGTGA. The CDR3 region has the DNA TGTGCCAGCCAACGACAGGGAACTGAAGCTTTCTTT. This gives the protein CASQRQGTEAFF. Full variable domain (missing parts from reference TRBV7-3 and TRBJ1-1): GAGVSQTPSNKVTEKGKYVELRCDPISGHTALYWYRQSLGQGPEFLIYFQGTGAADDSGLPNDRFFAVRPEGSVSTLKIQRTERGDSAVYLCASQRQGTEAFFGQGTRLTVV.